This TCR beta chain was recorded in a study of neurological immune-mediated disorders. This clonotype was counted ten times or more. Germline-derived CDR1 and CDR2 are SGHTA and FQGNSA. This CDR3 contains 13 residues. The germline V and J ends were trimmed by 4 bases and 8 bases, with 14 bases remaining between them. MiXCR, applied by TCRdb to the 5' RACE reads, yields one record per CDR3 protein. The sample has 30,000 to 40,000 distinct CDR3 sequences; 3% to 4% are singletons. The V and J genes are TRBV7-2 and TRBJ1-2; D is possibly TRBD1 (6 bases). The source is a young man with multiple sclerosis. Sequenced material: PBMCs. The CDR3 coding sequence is TGTGCCAGCAGCTCCGGCCCGGGGGGCGGCTACACCTTC. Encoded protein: CASSSGPGGGYTF.